This T cell receptor (beta chain) comes out of a study of blood T cells in healthy people across ages. The germline V gene has CDR1 LGHNA and CDR2 YSLEER. Trimming took 3 bases from V and 7 from J; bases not matched to a gene: 2. The CDR3 has 14 amino acids. Study outcomes and limitations: Since the PBMCs were unsorted, naive and antigen-experienced cells could not be conclusively compared. More naive CD4+ cells and higher diversity marked long-lived donors relative to aged donors.

Combining a sample-barcoded 5' primer with a J-beta primer mix, a second PCR ran for 7 to 11 cycles. All cDNA molecules were each tagged by a template-switch adaptor with 12 random nucleotides. TCRdb itself ran the 5' RACE reads through MiXCR, one entry per CDR3 protein. The table has over 1.5 million distinct CDR3 sequences, about 49% seen once. About 10 milliliters of peripheral blood were drawn from each donor into EDTA-treated tubes. This clonotype was seen once. Its antigen is still unknown. Specimen: blood. The chain recombines TRBV4-3 with TRBJ1-4, with TRBD1 matching 10 bases. The sequence was collected from a woman aged 35 to 49 in good health. For the CDR3, the DNA is TGCGCCAGCAGCCACGACAGGGGGCGTGAAAAACTGTTTTTT. This encodes CASSHDRGREKLFF.